This TCR beta chain was sequenced in a study of blood T cell repertoires in COVID-19 (TCRdb year 2020). Regarding the complete study: Samples from collaborators originated in the United States, Italy and Spain and spanned both the acute and convalescent phases of COVID-19. The prospective study material was composed of cDNA or gDNA derived from T cells, B-cell-depleted T cells, or PBMCs. Subjects who had been exposed to COVID-19, were actively infected with it, or had recovered from it provided the deeply sampled blood TCRbeta repertoires that made up the dataset. The repertoires were released in a freely available public database meant as a resource for research on the immune response to SARS-CoV-2. The samples were drawn from the first 160 participants of the ongoing ImmuneRACE study and from 1,254 subjects provided by 6 global collaborators. A de-identified subject ID, COVID-19 status, age in years and sex were almost always included in the sample metadata. Where available, HLA class I and class II types were obtained from metadata supplied by the sample provider rather than from assay-based typing.

The immunoSEQ Assay, a bias-controlled multiplex PCR, was used to amplify TCRbeta CDR3 regions from genomic DNA. The authors' analysis ran thus. The number of nucleated cells in each sample was estimated by amplification of reference gene primers within the assay. To quantify the absolute abundance of each unique TCRbeta CDR3 rearrangement, sequence reads were collapsed and filtered. For each sample, productive Simpson clonality was calculated as the square root of Simpson's diversity index over productive rearrangements. This immuneACCESS table, as held by TCRdb, lists in-frame sequences with V and J called but not all clones. Of the missing ones, under half trace to an unresolved V gene in checked studies; the others have no known cause. D and trimming come from the DNA, and the V and J calls and clone size come from that table. The sample data list around 60,000 clones, and just under 75% of these were observed just once. Approximately 5% of the sample is taken by the ten largest.

There are a few counts of this clone. Its antigen is currently not known. No clone much larger than this one lies a single base away; base qualities are absent. The paper as a whole reports these results and caveats: Clinical and demographic metadata were provided uncurated, with the amount varying by source and participant.

One collaborating source in Seattle enrolled patients while the patients were actively infected and followed the patients over time throughout the course of disease. Collaborating institutions collected whole blood in K2EDTA tubes following their own protocols. For TCRbeta analysis, collaborator samples were shipped as frozen whole blood, as isolated PBMCs, or as DNA extracted from either sample type. CDR1 and CDR2, looked up from the germline V gene, are SGHTA and FQGTGA. Trimming removed 5 bases from V and 4 bases from J, leaving 11 bases between the germline ends. There are 14 amino acids in the CDR3, from cysteine to phenylalanine inclusive. Just the 42-base CDR3 DNA is kept, in frame starting at base 1.

This chain joins TRBV7-3 to TRBJ2-2, with the D gene not confidently named. This TCR was sampled from a woman in her 70s with COVID-19, enrolled during active disease. The material sequenced was peripheral blood. CDR3 sequence: CASSRQPSTGELFF. The nucleotide sequence reads TGTGCCAGCAGCCGACAACCTTCCACCGGGGAGCTGTTTTTT.